A selection of T cell receptor beta chains follows, all from one sample in a study of cytomegalovirus exposure and HLA in healthy donors. Profiling relied on immunoSEQ multiplex PCR, and the TCRdb table lists in-frame clones only, not all of them. The repertoire consists of about 170,000 clones, with 84% occurring once and the leading ten covering 0.38%. Sample: PBMCs. The receptors originated from a boy aged 2 to 10 in good health and CMV-seronegative. The CDR3 runs from the conserved cysteine through the conserved F or W.

V,J,CDR3
TRBV5-4,TRBJ1-2,CASSLAVGRRYGYTF
TRBV30,TRBJ2-3,CAWSSGRGTDTQYF
TRBV10-3,TRBJ2-1,CAISERRVVRMDRYNEQFF
TRBV6-5,TRBJ2-7,CASSYSLNYEQYF
TRBV12-5,TRBJ2-5,CASGSNEQGGKETQYF
TRBV11-2,TRBJ2-5,CASSSSPGQGQETQYF
TRBV6-1,TRBJ1-2,CASSDSGTRGYTF
TRBV6-1,TRBJ2-1,CASNDLGTGHTQEQFF
TRBV28,TRBJ1-2,CASSLLGGSNYGYTF
TRBV30,TRBJ2-3,CAWTGISTDTQYF
TRBV11-2,TRBJ1-1,CASSSRLTGWNTEAFF
TRBV2,TRBJ2-1,CASSDRLGGYNEQFF
TRBV27,TRBJ1-1,CASSLSSQGNTEAFF
TRBV15,TRBJ1-5,CATSIVTIPDQPQHF
TRBV15,TRBJ2-3,CATSSPEGADTQYF
TRBV6-5,TRBJ2-5,CASSYTPIGVQETQYF
TRBV4-1,TRBJ2-7,CASSQILQGTYEQYF
TRBV27,TRBJ2-3,CASSLRLAATDTQYF
TRBV5-1,TRBJ2-3,CASSPFMLAGSTDTQYF
TRBV4-1,TRBJ2-7,CASSPHIDLSPTYEQYF